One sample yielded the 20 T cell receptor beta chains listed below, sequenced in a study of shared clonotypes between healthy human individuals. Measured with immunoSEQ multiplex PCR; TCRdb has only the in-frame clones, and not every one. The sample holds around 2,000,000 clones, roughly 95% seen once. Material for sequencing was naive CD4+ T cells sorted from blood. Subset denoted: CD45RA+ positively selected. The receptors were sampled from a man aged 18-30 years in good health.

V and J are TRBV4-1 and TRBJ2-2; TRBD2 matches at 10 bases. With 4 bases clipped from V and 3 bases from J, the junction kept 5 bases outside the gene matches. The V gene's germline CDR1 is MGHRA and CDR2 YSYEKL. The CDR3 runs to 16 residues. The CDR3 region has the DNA TGCGCCAGCAGCCGCGGACTAGCGGCCGACACCGGGGAGCTGTTTTTT. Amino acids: CASSRGLAADTGELFF.

The CDR3 sequence is CASKSLGGSQETQYF. The CDR3 DNA is TGTGCCAGCAAGAGTTTGGGCGGGAGCCAAGAGACCCAGTACTTC. The J gene is TRBJ2-5, the V gene TRBV6-5; 7 bases are shared with TRBD2. The V segment lost 7 bases and the J segment 1 base; nucleotides outside the gene matches: 9. CDR1 MNHEY and CDR2 SVGAGI come from the germline V gene. This CDR3 spans 15 amino acids.

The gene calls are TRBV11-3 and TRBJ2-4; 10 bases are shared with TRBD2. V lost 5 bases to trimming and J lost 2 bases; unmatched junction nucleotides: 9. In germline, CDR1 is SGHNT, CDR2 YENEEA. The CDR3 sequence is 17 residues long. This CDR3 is CASSDERGGMSKNIQYF. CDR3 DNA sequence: TGTGCCAGCAGCGACGAGCGGGGGGGCATGTCCAAAAACATTCAGTACTTC.

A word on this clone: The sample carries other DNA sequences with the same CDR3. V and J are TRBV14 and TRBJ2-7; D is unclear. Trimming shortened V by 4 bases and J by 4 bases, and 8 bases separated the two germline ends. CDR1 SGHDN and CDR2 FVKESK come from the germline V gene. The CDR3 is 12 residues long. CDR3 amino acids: CASSLLGYEQYF. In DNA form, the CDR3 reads TGTGCCAGCAGCCTCTTGGGGTACGAGCAGTACTTC.

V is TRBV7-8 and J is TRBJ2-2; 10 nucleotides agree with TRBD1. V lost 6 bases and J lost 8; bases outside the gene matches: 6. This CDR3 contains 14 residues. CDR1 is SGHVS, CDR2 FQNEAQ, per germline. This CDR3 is CASSYDRGPGELFF. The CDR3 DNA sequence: TGTGCCAGCAGTTATGACAGGGGGCCTGGGGAGCTGTTTTTT.

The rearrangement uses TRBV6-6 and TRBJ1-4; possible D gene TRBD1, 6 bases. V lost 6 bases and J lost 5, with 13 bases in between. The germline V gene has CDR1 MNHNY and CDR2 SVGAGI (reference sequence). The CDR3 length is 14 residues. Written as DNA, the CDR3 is TGTGCCAGCAGCTCCACAGGGCTGAATGAAAAACTGTTTTTT. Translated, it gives CASSSTGLNEKLFF.

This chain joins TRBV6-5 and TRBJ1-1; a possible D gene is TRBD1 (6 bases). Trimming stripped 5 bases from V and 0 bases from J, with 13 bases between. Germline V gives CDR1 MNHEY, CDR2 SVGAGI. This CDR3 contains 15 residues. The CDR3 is CASSRDIGMNTEAFF. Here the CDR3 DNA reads TGTGCCAGCAGTAGGGACATCGGAATGAACACTGAAGCTTTCTTT.

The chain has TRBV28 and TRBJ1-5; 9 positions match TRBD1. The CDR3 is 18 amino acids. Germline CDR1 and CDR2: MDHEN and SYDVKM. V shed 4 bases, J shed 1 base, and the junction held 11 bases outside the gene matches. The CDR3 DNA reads TGTGCCAGCAGTTCCTCGGGACAGGGAACAGGAAGCAATCAGCCCCAGCATTTT. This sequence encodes CASSSSGQGTGSNQPQHF.

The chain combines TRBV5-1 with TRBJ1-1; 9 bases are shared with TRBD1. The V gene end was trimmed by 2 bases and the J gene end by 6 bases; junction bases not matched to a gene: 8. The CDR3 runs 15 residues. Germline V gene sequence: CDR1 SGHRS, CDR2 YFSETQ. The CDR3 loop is CASSLQGARDAEAFF. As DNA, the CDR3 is TGCGCCAGCAGCTTACAGGGGGCGCGGGACGCTGAAGCTTTCTTT.

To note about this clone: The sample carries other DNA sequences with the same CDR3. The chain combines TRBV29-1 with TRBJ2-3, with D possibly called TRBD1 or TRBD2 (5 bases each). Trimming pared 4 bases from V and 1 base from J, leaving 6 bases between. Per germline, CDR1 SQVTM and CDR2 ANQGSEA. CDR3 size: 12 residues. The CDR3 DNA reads TGCAGCGTTGGGGACGGCACAGATACGCAGTATTTT. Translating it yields CSVGDGTDTQYF.

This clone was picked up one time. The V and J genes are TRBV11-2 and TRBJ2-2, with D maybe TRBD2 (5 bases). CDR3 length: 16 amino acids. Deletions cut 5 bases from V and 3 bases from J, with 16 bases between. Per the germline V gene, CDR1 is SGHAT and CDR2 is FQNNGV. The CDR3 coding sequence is TGTGCCAGCAGCCCGAGATCGGGATCGTACACCGGGGAGCTGTTTTTT. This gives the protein CASSPRSGSYTGELFF.

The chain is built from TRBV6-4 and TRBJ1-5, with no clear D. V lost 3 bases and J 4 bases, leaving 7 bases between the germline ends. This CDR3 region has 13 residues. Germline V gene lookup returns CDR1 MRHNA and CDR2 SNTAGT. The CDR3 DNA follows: TGTGCCAGCAGTGAGGAAACGAATCAGCCCCAGCATTTT. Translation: CASSEETNQPQHF.

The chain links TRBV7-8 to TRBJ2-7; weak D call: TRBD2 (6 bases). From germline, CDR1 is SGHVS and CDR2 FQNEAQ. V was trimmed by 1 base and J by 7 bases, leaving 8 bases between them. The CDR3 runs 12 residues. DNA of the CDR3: TGTGCCAGCAGCTTAGGACTAGTAGAGCAGTACTTC. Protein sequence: CASSLGLVEQYF.

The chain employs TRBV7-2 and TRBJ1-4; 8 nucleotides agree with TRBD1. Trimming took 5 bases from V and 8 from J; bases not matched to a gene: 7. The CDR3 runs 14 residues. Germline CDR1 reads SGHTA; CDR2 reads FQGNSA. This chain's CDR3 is CASSPRQGQEKLFF. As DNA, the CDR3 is TGTGCCAGCAGCCCACGACAGGGGCAGGAAAAACTGTTTTTT.

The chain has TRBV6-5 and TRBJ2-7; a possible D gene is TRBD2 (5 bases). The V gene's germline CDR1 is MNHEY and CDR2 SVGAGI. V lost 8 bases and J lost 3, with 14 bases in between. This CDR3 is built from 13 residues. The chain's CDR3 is CASGSSLIYEQYF. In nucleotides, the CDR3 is TGTGCCAGCGGGAGTTCCCTTATCTACGAGCAGTACTTC.

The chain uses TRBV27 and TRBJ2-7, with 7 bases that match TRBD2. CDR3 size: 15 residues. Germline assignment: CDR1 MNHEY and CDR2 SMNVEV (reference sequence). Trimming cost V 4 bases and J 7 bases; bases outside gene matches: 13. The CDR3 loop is CASSWMGGPVEEQYF. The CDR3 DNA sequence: TGTGCCAGCAGTTGGATGGGAGGGCCCGTCGAGGAGCAGTACTTC.

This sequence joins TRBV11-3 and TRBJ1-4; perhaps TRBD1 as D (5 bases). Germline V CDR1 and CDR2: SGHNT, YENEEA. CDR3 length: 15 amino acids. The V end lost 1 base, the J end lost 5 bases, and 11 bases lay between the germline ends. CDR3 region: CASSLVRGVNEKLFF. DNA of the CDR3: TGTGCCAGCAGCTTAGTCCGGGGGGTCAATGAAAAACTGTTTTTT.

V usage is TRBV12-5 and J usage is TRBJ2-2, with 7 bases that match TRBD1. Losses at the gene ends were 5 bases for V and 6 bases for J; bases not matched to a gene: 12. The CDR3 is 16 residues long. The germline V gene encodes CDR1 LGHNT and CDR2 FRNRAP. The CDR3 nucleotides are TGTGCTAGTGGTACGGAAGGACAGGTCTTTGCCGGGGAGCTGTTTTTT. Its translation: CASGTEGQVFAGELFF. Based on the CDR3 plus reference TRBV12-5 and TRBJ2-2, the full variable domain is DARVTQTPRHKVTEMGQEVTMRCQPILGHNTVFWYRQTMMQGLELLAYFRNRAPLDDSGMPKDRFSAEMPDATLATLKIQPSEPRDSAVYFCASGTEGQVFAGELFFGEGSRLTVL.

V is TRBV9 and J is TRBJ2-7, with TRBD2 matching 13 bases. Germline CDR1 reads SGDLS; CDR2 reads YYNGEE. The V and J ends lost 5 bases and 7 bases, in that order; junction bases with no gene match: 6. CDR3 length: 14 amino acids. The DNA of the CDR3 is TGTGCCAGCAGTTACGGACTAGCGGGGGATGAGCAGTACTTC. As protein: CASSYGLAGDEQYF.

The CDR3 bases are TGCAGCGTTGAAGGGCAGCTGCTAACAGATACGCAGTATTTT. Translating gives CSVEGQLLTDTQYF. The V and J genes are TRBV29-1 and TRBJ2-3, with D hard to call. V was shortened by 1 base and J by 3 bases, with 11 bases between the two germline ends. The CDR3 length is 14 residues. CDR1 is SQVTM, CDR2 ANQGSEA, per germline.